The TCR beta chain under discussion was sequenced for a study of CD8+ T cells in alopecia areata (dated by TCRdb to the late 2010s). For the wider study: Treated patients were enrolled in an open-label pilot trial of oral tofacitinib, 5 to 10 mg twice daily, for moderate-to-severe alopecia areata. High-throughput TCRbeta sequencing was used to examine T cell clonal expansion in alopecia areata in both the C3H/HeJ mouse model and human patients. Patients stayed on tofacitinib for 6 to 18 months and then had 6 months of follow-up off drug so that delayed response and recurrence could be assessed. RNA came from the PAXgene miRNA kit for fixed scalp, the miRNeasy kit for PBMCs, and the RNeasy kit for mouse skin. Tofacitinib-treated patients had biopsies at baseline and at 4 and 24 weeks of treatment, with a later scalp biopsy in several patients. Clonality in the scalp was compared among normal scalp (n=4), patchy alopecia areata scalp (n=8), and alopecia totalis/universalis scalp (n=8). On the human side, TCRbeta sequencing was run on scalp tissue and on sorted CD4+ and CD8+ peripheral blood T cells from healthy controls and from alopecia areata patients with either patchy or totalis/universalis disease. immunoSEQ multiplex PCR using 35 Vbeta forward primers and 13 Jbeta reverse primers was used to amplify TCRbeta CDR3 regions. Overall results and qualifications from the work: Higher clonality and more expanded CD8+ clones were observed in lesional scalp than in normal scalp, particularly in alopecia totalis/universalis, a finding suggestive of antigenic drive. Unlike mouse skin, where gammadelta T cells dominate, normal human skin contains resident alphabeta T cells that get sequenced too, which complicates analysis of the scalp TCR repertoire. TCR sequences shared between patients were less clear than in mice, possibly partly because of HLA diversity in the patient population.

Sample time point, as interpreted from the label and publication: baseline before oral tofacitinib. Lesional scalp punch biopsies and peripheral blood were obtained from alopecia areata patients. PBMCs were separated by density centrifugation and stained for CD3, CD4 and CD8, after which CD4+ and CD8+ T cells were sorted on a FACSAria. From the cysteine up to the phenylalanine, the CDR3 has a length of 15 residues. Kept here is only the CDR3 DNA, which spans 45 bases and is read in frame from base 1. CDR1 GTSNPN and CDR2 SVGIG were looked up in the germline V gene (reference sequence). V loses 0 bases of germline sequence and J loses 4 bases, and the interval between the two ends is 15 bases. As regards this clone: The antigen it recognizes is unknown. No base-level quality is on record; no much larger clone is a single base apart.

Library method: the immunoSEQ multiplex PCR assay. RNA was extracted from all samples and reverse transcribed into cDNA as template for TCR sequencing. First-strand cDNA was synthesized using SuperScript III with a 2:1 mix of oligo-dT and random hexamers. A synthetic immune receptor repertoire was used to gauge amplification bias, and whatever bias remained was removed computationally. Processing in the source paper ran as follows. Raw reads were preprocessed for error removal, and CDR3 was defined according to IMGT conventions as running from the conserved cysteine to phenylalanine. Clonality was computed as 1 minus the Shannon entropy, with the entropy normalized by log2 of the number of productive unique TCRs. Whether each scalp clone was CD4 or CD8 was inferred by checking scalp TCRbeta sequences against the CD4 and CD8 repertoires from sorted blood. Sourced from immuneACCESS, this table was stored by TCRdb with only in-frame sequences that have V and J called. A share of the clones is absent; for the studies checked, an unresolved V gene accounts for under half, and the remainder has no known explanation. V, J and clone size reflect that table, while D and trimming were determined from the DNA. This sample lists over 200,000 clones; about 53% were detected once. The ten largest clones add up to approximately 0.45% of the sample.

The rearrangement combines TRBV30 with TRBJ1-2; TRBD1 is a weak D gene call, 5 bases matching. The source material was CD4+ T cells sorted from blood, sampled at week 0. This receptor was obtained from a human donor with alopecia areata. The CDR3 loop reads CAWSVTGGRPYGYTF. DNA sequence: TGTGCCTGGAGTGTAACGGGGGGACGCCCCTATGGCTACACCTTC.